These T cell receptor beta chains were read from a single sample in a study of blood T cell repertoires in COVID-19. The assay was immunoSEQ multiplex PCR, and TCRdb's table has in-frame clones only and misses some. The data hold 200,000 to 250,000 clones, with nearly 90% observed a single time. Sequencing was carried out using PBMCs or T cells enriched from blood (not recorded which). The receptors originated from a man aged 25 to 40 who had recovered from COVID-19. CDR3s include the opening cysteine and the closing phenylalanine or tryptophan. A D gene is named only where the DNA matches it firmly. The listing skips clone size in some rows; elsewhere it reads once, few, many or a size class.

abundance	d_gene	len	v_gene	j_gene	CDR3aa	CDR3nt
-	-	14	TRBV5-1	TRBJ1-1	CASTPGHMNTEAFF	TGCGCCAGCACCCCGGGACACATGAACACTGAAGCTTTCTTT
few	-	12	TRBV29-1	TRBJ1-1	CSVEGRGTEAFF	TGCAGCGTTGAAGGAAGGGGTACTGAAGCTTTCTTT
-	-	15	TRBV5-1	TRBJ1-6	CASSLASGVSSPLHF	TGCGCCAGCAGCTTGGCCTCAGGGGTCAGTTCACCCCTCCACTTT
-	-	17	TRBV3-1/TRBV3-2	TRBJ2-1	CASSPRGRAGRGDEQFF	TGTGCCAGCAGCCCCAGGGGCAGGGCAGGGAGAGGAGATGAGCAGTTCTTC
-	TRBD1	16	TRBV19	TRBJ2-7	CASSRDRGLSSYEQYF	TGTGCCAGTAGTAGGGACAGGGGCCTTAGCTCCTACGAGCAGTACTTC
once	TRBD2	14	TRBV5-1	TRBJ2-7	CASRTSGAIYEQYF	TGCGCCAGCCGGACTAGCGGGGCGATCTACGAGCAGTACTTC
once	-	16	TRBV19	TRBJ2-3	CASSSTLGLRTDTQYF	TGTGCCAGTAGTTCCACCCTTGGGCTGCGCACAGATACGCAGTATTTT
once	-	13	TRBV7-3	TRBJ1-1	CASSSQKNTEAFF	TGTGCCAGCAGCTCACAGAAGAACACTGAAGCTTTCTTT
-	TRBD1	17	TRBV4-3	TRBJ1-5	CASSQDLRQGIDQPQHF	TGCGCCAGCAGCCAAGACCTACGACAGGGAATCGATCAGCCCCAGCATTTT
-	TRBD1	14	TRBV28	TRBJ1-5	CASSVTGVGQPQHF	TGTGCCAGCAGTGTGACAGGGGTCGGCCAGCCCCAGCATTTT
-	-	17	TRBV21-1	TRBJ2-3	CASSKVSFRLRSSTQYF	TGTGCCAGCAGCAAAGTGTCCTTCCGCCTCCGTAGTAGTACGCAGTATTTT
-	TRBD1	14	TRBV7-2	TRBJ2-7	CASSFGTGSYEQYF	TGTGCCAGCAGCTTTGGGACAGGCTCCTACGAGCAGTACTTC
-	TRBD2	15	TRBV28	TRBJ2-1	CASSFIAGLRNEQFF	TGTGCCAGCAGTTTTATAGCGGGACTAAGGAATGAGCAGTTCTTC
-	TRBD1	15	TRBV18	TRBJ2-7	CASSPGTGPSYEQYF	TGTGCCAGCTCACCCGGGACAGGCCCATCCTACGAGCAGTACTTC
once	TRBD1	14	TRBV2	TRBJ1-6	CASRPDRVNSPLHF	TGTGCCAGCAGGCCAGACAGGGTGAATTCACCCCTCCACTTT
-	-	17	TRBV18	TRBJ1-5	CASSPFPMGAGNQPQHF	TGTGCCAGCTCACCATTTCCTATGGGGGCCGGGAATCAGCCCCAGCATTTT
few	-	14	TRBV7-2	TRBJ1-1	CASSLAPVNTEAFF	TGTGCCAGCAGCTTAGCTCCAGTGAACACTGAAGCTTTCTTT
-	TRBD1	12	TRBV2	TRBJ2-7	CASRGTGYEQYF	TGTGCCAGCAGGGGGACAGGGTACGAGCAGTACTTC